The T cell receptor (beta chain) under discussion was sequenced for a study of T-cell reconstitution after alpha-beta-depleted transplantation in children. The TCRbeta library incorporated unique molecular identifiers. TCRdb reanalysed the PCR reads using MiXCR and keeps one entry per CDR3 protein. The data show 500,000 or so distinct CDR3 sequences, about 33% seen once. The CDR3 has 14 residues. Germline V gene data show CDR1 as MNHEY and CDR2 as SVGEGT. Trimming took off 7 bases at V and 1 base at J, with 14 bases between the two ends. The rearrangement links TRBV6-2 or TRBV6-3 to TRBJ2-7, with D perhaps TRBD1 (5 bases). This sequence originates from a human donor who donated a stem cell graft to a child with aplastic anemia. Sequenced here: PBMCs from the stem cell graft donor, sampled from the stem cell graft. CDR3 region: CASITQGESYEQYF. CDR3 nucleotide sequence: TGTGCCAGCATCACCCAAGGGGAATCCTACGAGCAGTACTTC.